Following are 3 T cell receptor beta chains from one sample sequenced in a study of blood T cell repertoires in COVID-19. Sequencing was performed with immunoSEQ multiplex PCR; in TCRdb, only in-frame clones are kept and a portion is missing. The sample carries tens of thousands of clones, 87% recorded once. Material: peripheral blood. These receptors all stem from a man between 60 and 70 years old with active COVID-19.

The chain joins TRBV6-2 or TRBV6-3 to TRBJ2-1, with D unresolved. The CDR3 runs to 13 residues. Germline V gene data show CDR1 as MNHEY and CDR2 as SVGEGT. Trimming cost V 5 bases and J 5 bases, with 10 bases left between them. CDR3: CASSPTRNNEQFF. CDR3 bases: TGTGCCAGCAGTCCCACCAGAAACAATGAGCAGTTCTTC.

The CDR3 loop is CASSPSAGGWEQYF. CDR3 nucleotides: TGTGCCAGCAGCCCCTCCGCGGGAGGCTGGGAGCAGTACTTC. The genes are TRBV6-5 and TRBJ2-7; TRBD2 aligns across 8 bases. CDR1 MNHEY and CDR2 SVGAGI come from the germline V gene. The CDR3 runs 14 residues. After removal of 6 bases from V and 7 bases from J, the junction contained 11 bases not matched to a gene.

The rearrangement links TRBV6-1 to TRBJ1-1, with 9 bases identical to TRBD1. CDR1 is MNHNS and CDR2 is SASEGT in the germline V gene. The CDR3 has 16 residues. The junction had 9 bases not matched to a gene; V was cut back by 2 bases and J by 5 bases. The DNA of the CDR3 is TGTGCCAGCAGTGAATTGTGGACAGGGGAGTATACTGAAGCTTTCTTT. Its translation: CASSELWTGEYTEAFF.